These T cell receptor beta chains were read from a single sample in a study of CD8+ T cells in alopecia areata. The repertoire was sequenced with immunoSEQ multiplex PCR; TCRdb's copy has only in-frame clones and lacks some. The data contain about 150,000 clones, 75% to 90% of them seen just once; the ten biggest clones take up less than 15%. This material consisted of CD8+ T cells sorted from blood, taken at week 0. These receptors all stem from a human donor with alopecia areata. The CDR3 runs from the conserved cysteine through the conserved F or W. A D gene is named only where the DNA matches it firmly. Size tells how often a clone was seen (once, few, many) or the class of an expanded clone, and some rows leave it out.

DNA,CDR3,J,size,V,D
TGCGCCAGCAGCCGCAGGACAGGGGAAGTTAGCACTGAAGCTTTCTTT,CASSRRTGEVSTEAFF,TRBJ1-1,NA,TRBV4-1,TRBD1
TGTGCCAGCAGCCCACCCGCGGGGAGAGTTGAAGCTTTCTTT,CASSPPAGRVEAFF,TRBJ1-1,NA,TRBV7-2,NA
TGCGCCAGCAGCCAAGAGGGTAGTGGGGACGAGCAGTACTTC,CASSQEGSGDEQYF,TRBJ2-7,once,TRBV4-1,NA
TGTGCCAGCAGTGATGGGGCAGAACAAGAGACCCAGTACTTC,CASSDGAEQETQYF,TRBJ2-5,once,TRBV25-1,NA
TGTGCCAGCAGCGGGGTGGCGGGAGGGTCCTCCTACGAGCAGTACTTC,CASSGVAGGSSYEQYF,TRBJ2-7,NA,TRBV7-9,TRBD2
TGTGCCAGCAGCCAAGACGGAGGGTCGGGCGAGCAGTACTTC,CASSQDGGSGEQYF,TRBJ2-7,NA,TRBV4-2,NA
TGTGCCAGCAGAAAGGGACAGAAGAACACCGGGGAGCTGTTTTTT,CASRKGQKNTGELFF,TRBJ2-2,NA,TRBV2,TRBD1
TGCAGCGTTATAACCGAGGGACACCCAGAGTACAATGAGCAGTTCTTC,CSVITEGHPEYNEQFF,TRBJ2-1,NA,TRBV29-1,NA
TGTGCCAGTAGTATAGGACTAGCGTGGGATGAGCAGTTCTTC,CASSIGLAWDEQFF,TRBJ2-1,NA,TRBV19,TRBD2
TGCAGCGTCGAGGGTAGGGACGGCGGACGGGAGCAGTACTTC,CSVEGRDGGREQYF,TRBJ2-7,NA,TRBV29-1,NA
TGCGCCAGCAGCTTGGAGTTACAGCATGGACCCTATGGCTACACCTTC,CASSLELQHGPYGYTF,TRBJ1-2,NA,TRBV5-1,NA
TGTGCCACCGAACCCGGACAGTCCTACGAGCAGTACTTC,CATEPGQSYEQYF,TRBJ2-7,NA,TRBV6-1,NA
TGTGCCAGCAGTTTCGCACAGGGAGCCACCGGGGAGCTGTTTTTT,CASSFAQGATGELFF,TRBJ2-2,NA,TRBV27,NA
TGTGCCAGCAAGACAGGGCCAACCTACGAGCAGTACTTC,CASKTGPTYEQYF,TRBJ2-7,NA,TRBV5-4,TRBD1
TGCGCCAGCAGCCAAGAGGGACTAGCCGAATCCTACGAGCAGTACTTT,CASSQEGLAESYEQYF,TRBJ2-7,NA,TRBV4-1,TRBD2